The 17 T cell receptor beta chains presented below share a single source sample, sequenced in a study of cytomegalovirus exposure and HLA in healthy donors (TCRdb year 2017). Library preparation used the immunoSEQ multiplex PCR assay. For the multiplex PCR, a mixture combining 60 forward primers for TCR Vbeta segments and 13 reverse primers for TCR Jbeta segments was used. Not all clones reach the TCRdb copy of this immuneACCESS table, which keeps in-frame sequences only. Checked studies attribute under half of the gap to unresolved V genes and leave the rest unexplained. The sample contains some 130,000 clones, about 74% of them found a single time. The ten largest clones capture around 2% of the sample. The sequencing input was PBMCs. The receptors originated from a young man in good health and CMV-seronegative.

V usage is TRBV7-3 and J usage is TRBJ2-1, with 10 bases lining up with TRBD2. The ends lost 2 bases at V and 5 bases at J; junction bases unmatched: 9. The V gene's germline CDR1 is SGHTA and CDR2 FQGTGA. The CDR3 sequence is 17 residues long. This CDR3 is CASSLLLAGAPNNEQFF. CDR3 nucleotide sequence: TGTGCCAGCAGCTTACTCCTAGCGGGAGCCCCAAACAATGAGCAGTTCTTC. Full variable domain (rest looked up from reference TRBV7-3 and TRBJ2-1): GAGVSQTPSNKVTEKGKYVELRCDPISGHTALYWYRQSLGQGPEFLIYFQGTGAADDSGLPNDRFFAVRPEGSVSTLKIQRTERGDSAVYLCASSLLLAGAPNNEQFFGPGTRLTVL.

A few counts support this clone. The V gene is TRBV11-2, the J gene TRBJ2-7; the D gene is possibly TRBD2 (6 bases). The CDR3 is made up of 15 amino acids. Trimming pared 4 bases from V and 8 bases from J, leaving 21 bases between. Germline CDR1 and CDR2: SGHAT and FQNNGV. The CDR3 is CASSSLRDSFWKQYF. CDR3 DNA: TGTGCCAGCAGCTCCCTCCGGGACTCCTTCTGGAAGCAGTACTTC.

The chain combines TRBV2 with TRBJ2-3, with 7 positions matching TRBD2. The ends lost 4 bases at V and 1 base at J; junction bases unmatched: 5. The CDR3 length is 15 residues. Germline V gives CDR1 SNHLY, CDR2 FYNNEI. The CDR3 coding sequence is TGTGCCAGCAGTGGTTCTGCGGGGGGCACAGATACGCAGTATTTT. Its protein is CASSGSAGGTDTQYF.

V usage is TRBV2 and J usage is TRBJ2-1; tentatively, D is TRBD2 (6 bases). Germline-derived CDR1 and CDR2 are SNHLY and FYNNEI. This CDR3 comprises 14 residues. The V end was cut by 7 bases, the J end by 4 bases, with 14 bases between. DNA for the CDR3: TGTGCCAGCAAAGAAGCGGGCACTTACAATGAGCAGTTCTTC. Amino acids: CASKEAGTYNEQFF.

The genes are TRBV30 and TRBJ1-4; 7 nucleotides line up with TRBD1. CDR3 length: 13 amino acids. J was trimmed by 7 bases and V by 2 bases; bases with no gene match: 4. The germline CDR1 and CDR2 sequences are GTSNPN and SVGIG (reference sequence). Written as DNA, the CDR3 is TGTGCCTGGAGTCGGCAGGGGGGTGAAAAACTGTTTTTT. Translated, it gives CAWSRQGGEKLFF.

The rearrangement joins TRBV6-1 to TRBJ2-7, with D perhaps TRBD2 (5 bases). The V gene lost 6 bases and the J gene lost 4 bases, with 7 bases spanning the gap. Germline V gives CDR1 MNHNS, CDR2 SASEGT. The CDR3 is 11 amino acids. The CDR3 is CASRLGYEQYF. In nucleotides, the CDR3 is TGTGCCAGCAGACTAGGTTACGAGCAGTACTTC.

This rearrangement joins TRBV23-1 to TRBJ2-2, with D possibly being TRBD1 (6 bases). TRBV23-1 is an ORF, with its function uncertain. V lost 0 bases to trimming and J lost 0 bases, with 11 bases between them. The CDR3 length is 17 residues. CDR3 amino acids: CASSQSGQKANTGELFF. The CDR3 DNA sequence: TGCGCCAGCAGTCAATCTGGACAGAAAGCGAACACCGGGGAGCTGTTTTTT.

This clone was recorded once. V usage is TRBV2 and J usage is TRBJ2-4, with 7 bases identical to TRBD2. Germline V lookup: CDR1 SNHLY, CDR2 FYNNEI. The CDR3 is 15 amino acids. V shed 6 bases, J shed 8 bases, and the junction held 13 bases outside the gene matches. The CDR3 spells CASSSSGPPGDIQYF. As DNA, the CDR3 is TGTGCCAGCAGCTCTAGCGGACCCCCTGGGGACATTCAGTACTTC.

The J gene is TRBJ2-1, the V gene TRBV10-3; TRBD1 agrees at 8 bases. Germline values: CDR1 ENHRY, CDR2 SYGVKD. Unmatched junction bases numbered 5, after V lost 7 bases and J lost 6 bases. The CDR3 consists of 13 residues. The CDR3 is CAITEQGGNEQFF. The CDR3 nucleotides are TGTGCCATCACGGAACAGGGGGGCAATGAGCAGTTCTTC.

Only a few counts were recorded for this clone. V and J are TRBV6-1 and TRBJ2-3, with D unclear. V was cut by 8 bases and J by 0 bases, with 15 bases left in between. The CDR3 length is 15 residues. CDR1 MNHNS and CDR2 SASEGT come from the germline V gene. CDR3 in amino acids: CASEDSGSSTDTQYF. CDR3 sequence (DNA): TGTGCCAGCGAAGATTCAGGTTCTAGCACAGATACGCAGTATTTT.

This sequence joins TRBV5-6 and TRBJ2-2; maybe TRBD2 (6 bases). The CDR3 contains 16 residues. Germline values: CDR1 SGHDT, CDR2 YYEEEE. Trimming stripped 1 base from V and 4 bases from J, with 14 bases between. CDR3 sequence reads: CASSLHGRGITGELFF. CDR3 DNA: TGTGCCAGCAGCTTGCACGGGAGAGGAATCACCGGGGAGCTGTTTTTT.

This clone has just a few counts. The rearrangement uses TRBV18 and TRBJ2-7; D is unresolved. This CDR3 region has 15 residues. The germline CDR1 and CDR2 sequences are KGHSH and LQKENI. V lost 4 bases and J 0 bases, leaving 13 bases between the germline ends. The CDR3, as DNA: TGTGCCAGCTCACGTGGGCCAGGCAGCTCCTACGAGCAGTACTTC. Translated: CASSRGPGSSYEQYF.

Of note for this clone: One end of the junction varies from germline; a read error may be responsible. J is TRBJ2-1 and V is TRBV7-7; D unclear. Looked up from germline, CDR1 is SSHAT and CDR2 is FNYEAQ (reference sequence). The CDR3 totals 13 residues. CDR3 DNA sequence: TGTGCTAGCAGCTTCCGTCTAGATACTGAGCAGTTCTTC. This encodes CASSFRLDTEQFF.

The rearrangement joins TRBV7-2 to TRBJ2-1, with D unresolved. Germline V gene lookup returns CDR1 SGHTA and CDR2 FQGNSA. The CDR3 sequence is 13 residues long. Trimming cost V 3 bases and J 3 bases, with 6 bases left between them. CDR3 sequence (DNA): TGTGCCAGCAGCTTTACTGGCTACAATGAGCAGTTCTTC. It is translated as CASSFTGYNEQFF.

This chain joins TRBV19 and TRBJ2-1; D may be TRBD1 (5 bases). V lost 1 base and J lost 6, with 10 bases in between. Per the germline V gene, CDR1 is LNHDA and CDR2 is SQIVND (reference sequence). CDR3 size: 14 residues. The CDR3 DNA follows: TGTGCCAGTAGTATAGGGGGCTTCGGCAATGAGCAGTTCTTC. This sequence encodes CASSIGGFGNEQFF.

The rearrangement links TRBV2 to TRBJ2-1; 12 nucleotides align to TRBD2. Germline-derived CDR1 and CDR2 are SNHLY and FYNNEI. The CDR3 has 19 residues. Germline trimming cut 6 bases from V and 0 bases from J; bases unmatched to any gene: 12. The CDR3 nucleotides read TGTGCCAGCAGCGTAAGGACTAGCGGGAAGTCGACCTCCTACAATGAGCAGTTCTTC. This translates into CASSVRTSGKSTSYNEQFF.

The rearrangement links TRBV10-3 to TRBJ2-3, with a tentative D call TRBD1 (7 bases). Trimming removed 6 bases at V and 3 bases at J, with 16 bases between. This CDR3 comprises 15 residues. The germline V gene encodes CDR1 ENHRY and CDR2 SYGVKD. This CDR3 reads CAIRGGDRETDTQYF. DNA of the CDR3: TGTGCCATCAGGGGGGGAGACAGGGAGACAGATACGCAGTATTTT.